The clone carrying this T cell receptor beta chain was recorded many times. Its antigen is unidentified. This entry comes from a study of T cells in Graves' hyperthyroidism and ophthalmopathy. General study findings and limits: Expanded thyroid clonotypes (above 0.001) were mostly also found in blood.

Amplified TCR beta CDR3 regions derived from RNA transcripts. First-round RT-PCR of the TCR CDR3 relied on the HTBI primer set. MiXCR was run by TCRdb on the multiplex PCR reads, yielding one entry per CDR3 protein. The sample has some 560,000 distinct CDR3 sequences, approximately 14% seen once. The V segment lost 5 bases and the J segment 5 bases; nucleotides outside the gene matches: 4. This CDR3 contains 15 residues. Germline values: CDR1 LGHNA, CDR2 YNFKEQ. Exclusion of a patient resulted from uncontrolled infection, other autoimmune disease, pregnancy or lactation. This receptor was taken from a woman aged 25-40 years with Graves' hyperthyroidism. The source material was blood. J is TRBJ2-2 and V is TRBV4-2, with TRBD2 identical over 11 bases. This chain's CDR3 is CASSAGLAETGELFF. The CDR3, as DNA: TGTGCCAGCAGCGCGGGACTAGCGGAAACCGGGGAGCTGTTTTTT.